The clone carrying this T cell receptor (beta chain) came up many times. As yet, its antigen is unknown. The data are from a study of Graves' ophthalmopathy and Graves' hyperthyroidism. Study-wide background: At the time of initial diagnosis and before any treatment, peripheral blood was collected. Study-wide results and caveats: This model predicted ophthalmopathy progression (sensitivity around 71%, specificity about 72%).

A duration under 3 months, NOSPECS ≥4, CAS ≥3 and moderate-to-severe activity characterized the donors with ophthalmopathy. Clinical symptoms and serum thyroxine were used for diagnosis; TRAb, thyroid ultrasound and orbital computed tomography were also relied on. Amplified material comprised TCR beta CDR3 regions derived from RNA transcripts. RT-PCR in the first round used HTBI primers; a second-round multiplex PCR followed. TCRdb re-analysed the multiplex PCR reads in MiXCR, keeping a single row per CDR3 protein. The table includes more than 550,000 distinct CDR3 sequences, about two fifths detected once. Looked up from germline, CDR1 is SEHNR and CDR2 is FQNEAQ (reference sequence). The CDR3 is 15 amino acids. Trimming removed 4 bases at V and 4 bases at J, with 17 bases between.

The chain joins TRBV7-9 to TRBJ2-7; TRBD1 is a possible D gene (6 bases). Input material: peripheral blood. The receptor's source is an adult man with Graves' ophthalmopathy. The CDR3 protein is CASSSGAGEFYEQYF. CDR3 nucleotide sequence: TGTGCCAGCAGCTCCGGGGCAGGGGAATTTTACGAGCAGTACTTC.